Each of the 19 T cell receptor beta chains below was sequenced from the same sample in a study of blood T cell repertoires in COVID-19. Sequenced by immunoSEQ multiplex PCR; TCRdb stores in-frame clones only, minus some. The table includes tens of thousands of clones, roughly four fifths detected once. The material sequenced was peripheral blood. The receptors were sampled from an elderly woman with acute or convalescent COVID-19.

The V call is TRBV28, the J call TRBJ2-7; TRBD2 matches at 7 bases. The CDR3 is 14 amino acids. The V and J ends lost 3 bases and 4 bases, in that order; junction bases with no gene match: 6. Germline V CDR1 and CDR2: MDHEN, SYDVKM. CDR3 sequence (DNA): TGTGCCAGCAGTTTGTCGGGCGGGAGTTACGAGCAGTACTTC. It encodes CASSLSGGSYEQYF.

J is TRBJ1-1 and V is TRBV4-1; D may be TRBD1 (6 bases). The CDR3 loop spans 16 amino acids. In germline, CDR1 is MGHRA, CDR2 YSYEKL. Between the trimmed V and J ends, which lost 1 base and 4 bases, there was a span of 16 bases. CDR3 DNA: TGCGCCAGCAGCCAAGTTGAAGAAGGGGGGGCCACTGAAGCTTTCTTT. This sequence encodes CASSQVEEGGATEAFF.

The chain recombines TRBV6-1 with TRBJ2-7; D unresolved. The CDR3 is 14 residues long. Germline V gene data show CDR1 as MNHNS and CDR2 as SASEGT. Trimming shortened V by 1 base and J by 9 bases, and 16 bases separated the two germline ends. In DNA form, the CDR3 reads TGTGCCAGCAGTGAAGAGACACCCCCCTACTCGCAGTACTTC. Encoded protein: CASSEETPPYSQYF.

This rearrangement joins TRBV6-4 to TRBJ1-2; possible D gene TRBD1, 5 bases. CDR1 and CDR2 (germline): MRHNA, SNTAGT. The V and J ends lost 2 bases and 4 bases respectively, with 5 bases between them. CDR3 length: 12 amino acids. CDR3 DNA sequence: TGTGCCAGCAGTGACAGGGGCTATGGCTACACCTTC. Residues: CASSDRGYGYTF.

The CDR3 here is CASSPKGTARTGELFF. DNA of the CDR3: TGTGCCAGCAGCCCGAAAGGGACTGCCCGGACCGGGGAGCTGTTTTTT. The J gene is TRBJ2-2, the V gene TRBV14, with D tentatively TRBD2 (6 bases). The CDR3 loop spans 16 amino acids. Germline V CDR1 and CDR2: SGHDN, FVKESK. V lost 4 bases to trimming and J lost 5 bases, with 17 bases between them.

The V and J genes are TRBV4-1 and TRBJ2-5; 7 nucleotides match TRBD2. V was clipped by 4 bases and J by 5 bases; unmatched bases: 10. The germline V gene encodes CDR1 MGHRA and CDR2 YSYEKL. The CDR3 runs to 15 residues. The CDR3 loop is CASSRVGSGMETQYF. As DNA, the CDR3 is TGCGCCAGCAGCCGGGTGGGGAGCGGGATGGAGACCCAGTACTTC.

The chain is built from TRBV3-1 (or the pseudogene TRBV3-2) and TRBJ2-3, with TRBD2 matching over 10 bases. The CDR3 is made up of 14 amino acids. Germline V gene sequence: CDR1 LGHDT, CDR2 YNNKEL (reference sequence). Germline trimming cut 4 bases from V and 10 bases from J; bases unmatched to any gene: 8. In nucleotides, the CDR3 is TGTGCCAGCAGCCCCAGCGGGGGGGCCCACGCGCAGTATTTT. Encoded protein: CASSPSGGAHAQYF.

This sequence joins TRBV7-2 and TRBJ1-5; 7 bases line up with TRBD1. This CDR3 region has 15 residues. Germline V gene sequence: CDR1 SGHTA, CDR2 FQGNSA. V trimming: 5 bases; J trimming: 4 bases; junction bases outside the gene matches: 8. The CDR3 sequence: CASSITDRANQPQHF. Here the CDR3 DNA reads TGTGCCAGCAGCATTACTGACAGGGCGAATCAGCCCCAGCATTTT.

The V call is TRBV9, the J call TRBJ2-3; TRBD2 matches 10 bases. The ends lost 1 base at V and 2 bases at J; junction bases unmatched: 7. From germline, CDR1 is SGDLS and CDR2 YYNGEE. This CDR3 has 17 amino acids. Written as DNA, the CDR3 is TGTGCCAGCAGCGTAACAGCGGGGGGGTCCTTCACAGATACGCAGTATTTT. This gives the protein CASSVTAGGSFTDTQYF.

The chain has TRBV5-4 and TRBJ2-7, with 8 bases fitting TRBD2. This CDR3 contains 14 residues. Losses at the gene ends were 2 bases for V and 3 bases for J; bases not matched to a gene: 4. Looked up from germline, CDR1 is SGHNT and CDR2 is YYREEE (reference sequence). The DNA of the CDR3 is TGTGCCAGCAGCTTTCCGGGGGGGAGCTACGAGCAGTACTTC. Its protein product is CASSFPGGSYEQYF.

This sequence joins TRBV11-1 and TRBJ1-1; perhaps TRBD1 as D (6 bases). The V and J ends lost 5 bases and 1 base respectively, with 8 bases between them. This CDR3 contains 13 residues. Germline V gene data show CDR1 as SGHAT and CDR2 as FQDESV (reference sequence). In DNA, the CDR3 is TGTGCCAGCAGCCGAGGGGGGAACACTGAAGCTTTCTTT. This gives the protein CASSRGGNTEAFF.

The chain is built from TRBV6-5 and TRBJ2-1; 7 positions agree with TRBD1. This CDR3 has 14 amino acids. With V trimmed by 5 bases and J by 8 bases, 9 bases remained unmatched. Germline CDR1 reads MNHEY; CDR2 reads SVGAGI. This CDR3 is CASSSYRGEDEQFF. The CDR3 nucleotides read TGTGCCAGCAGTAGTTACAGGGGTGAGGATGAGCAGTTCTTC.

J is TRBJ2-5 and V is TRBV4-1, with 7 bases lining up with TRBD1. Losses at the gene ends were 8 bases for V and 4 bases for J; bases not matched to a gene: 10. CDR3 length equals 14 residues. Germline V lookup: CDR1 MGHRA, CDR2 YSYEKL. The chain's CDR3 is CASATPGGRETQYF. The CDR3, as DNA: TGCGCCAGCGCCACCCCAGGGGGACGAGAGACCCAGTACTTC.

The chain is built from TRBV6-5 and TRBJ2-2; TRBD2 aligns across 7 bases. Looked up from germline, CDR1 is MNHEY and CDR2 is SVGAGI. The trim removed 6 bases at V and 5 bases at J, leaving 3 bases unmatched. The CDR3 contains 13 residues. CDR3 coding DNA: TGTGCCAGCAGACCACTAGCGACCGGGGAGCTGTTTTTT. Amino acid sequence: CASRPLATGELFF.

The CDR3 region is CASVSGGTGANGYTF. Written as DNA, the CDR3 is TGTGCCAGCGTGAGCGGGGGGACGGGGGCGAATGGCTACACCTTC. The chain carries TRBV6-5 and TRBJ1-2; a possible D gene is TRBD1 (6 bases). Trimming stripped 8 bases from V and 6 bases from J, with 22 bases between. The CDR3 length is 15 residues. CDR1 and CDR2 from the germline V gene are MNHEY and SVGAGI.

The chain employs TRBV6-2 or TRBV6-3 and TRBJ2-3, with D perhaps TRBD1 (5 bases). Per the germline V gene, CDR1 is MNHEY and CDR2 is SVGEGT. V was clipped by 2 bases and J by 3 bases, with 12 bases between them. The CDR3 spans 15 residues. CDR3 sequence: CASSYGADSTDTQYF. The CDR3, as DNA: TGTGCCAGCAGTTACGGGGCCGACAGTACAGATACGCAGTATTTT.

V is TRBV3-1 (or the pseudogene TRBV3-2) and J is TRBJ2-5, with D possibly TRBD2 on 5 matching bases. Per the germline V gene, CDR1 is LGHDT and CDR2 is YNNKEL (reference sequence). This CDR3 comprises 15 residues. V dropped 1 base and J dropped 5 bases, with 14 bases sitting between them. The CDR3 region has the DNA TGTGCCAGCAGCCAAGGCCGGAGTGAGCGGGAGACCCAGTACTTC. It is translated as CASSQGRSERETQYF.

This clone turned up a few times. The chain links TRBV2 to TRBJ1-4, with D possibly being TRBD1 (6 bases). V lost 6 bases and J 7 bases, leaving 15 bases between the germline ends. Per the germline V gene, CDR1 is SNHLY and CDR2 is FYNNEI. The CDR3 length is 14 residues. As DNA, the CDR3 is TGTGCCAGCAGAAGGGGAGGGGGAATTGAAAAACTGTTTTTT. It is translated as CASRRGGGIEKLFF. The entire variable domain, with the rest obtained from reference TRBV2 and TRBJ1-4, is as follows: EPEVTQTPSHQVTQMGQEVILRCVPISNHLYFYWYRQILGQKVEFLVSFYNNEISEKSEIFDDQFSVERPDGSNFTLKIRSTKLEDSAMYFCASRRGGGIEKLFFGSGTQLSVL.

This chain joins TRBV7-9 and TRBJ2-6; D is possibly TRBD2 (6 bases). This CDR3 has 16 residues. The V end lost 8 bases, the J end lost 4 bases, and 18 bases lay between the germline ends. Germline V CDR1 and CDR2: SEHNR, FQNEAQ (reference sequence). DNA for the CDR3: TGTGCCAGCCACCAGACTAGTCGTGCGGGGGCCAACGTCCTGACTTTC. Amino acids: CASHQTSRAGANVLTF.